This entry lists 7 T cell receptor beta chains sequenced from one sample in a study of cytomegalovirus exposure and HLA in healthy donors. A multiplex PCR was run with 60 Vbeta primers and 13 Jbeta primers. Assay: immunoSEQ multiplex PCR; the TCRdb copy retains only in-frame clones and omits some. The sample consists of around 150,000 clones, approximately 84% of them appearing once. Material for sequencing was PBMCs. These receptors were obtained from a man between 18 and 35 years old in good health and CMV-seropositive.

The DNA for the CDR3 is TGTGCCAGCAGTGCCGGGATGAACAATCAGCCCCAGCATTTT. As protein: CASSAGMNNQPQHF. The chain uses TRBV6-1 and TRBJ1-5; D is undetermined. Germline CDR1 MNHNS, CDR2 SASEGT. V was clipped by 4 bases and J by 3 bases, with 10 bases between them. The CDR3 consists of 14 residues.

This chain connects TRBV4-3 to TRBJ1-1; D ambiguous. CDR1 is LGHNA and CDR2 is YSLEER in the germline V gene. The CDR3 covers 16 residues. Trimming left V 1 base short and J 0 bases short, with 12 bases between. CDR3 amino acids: CASSQVIVKMNTEAFF. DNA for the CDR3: TGCGCCAGCAGCCAAGTAATAGTGAAGATGAACACTGAAGCTTTCTTT.

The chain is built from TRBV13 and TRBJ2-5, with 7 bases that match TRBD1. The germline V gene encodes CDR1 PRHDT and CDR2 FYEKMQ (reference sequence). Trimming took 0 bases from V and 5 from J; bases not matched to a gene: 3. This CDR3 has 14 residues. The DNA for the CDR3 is TGTGCCAGCAGCTTAGGGACAGGGTGGGAGACCCAGTACTTC. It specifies CASSLGTGWETQYF.

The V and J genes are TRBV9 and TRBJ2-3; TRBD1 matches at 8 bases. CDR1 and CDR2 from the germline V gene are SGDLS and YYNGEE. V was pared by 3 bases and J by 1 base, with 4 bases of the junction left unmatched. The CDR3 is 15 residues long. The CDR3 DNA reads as TGTGCCAGCAGCGCGACAGGGGAGGGCACAGATACGCAGTATTTT. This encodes CASSATGEGTDTQYF. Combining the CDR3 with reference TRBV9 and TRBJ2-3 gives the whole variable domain DSGVTQTPKHLITATGQRVTLRCSPRSGDLSVYWYQQSLDQGLQFLIQYYNGEERAKGNILERFSAQQFPDLHSELNLSSLELGDSALYFCASSATGEGTDTQYFGPGTRLTVL.

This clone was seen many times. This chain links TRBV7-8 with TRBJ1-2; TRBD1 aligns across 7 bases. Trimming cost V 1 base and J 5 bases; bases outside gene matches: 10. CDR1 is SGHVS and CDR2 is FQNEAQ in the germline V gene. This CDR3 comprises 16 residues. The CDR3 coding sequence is TGTGCCAGCAGCTTAGGACAGGGTGGGCCTGGGTATGGCTACACCTTC. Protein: CASSLGQGGPGYGYTF.

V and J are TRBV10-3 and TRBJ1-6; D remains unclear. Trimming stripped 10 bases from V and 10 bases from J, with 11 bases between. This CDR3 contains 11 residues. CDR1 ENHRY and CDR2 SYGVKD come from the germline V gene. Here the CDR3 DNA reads TGTGCCACCCAGGAAGGATCACCCCTCCACTTT. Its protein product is CATQEGSPLHF.

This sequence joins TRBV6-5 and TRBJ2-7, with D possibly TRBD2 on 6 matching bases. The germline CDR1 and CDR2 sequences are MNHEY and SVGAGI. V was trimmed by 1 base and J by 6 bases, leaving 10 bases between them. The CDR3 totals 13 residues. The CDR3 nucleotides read TGTGCCAGCAGTTACTGGAGGGGAAGCGAGCAGTACTTC. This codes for CASSYWRGSEQYF.